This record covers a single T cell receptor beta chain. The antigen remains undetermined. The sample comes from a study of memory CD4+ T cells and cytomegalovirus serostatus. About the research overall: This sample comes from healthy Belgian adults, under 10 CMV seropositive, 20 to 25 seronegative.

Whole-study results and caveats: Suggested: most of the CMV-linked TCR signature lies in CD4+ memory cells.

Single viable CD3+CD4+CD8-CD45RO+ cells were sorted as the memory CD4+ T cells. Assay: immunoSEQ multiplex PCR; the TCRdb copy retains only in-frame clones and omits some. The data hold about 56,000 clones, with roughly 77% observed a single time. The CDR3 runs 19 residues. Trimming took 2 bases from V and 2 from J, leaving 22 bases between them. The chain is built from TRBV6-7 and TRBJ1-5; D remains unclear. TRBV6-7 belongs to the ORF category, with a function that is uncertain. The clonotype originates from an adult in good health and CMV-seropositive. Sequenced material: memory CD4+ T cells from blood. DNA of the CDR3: TGTGCCAGCAGTTACCCGCCCCAGGTAGGCAGTTGGGGCAATCAGCCCCAGCATTTT. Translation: CASSYPPQVGSWGNQPQHF.